This is a list of T cell receptor beta chains from one sample in a study of radiotherapy plus CTLA-4 blockade in lung cancer. The data were produced by immunoSEQ multiplex PCR, yet TCRdb's version contains in-frame clones alone and is incomplete. This table holds some 78,000 clones, around 87% found once. Sequencing was performed on peripheral blood, taken from a patient treated with radiotherapy plus ipilimumab. The origin of the receptors is a human donor with non-small cell lung cancer who had stable disease on radiotherapy plus ipilimumab. Both conserved end residues are part of each CDR3. Fields, in order: D gene, V gene, CDR3 length, J gene, clone size, CDR3 protein, CDR3 DNA. The D gene is left open where the match is weak. Size tells how often a clone was seen (once, few, many) or the class of an expanded clone, and some rows leave it out.

NA	TRBV5-1	16	TRBJ1-1	NA	CASSPRGGGSASEAFF	TGCGCCAGCAGCCCCCGGGGAGGGGGTAGTGCTTCTGAAGCTTTCTTT
TRBD1	TRBV7-8	15	TRBJ2-7	NA	CASSLMGQGRSEQYF	TGTGCCAGCAGCTTAATGGGACAGGGTCGGAGCGAGCAGTACTTC
NA	TRBV7-3	14	TRBJ2-7	NA	CASSLGLAPYEQYF	TGTGCCAGCAGCTTGGGACTCGCCCCCTACGAGCAGTACTTC
NA	TRBV11-3	14	TRBJ2-2	NA	CASSLVSNTGELFF	TGTGCCAGCAGCTTAGTATCGAACACCGGGGAGCTGTTTTTT
TRBD1	TRBV5-1	16	TRBJ2-1	NA	CASSPTGAWSYNEQFF	TGCGCCAGCAGCCCAACAGGGGCTTGGTCCTACAATGAGCAGTTCTTC
TRBD1	TRBV28	15	TRBJ2-7	few	CASSLPRGQGAEQYF	TGTGCCAGCAGTTTACCCCGGGGACAGGGCGCCGAGCAGTACTTC
TRBD2	TRBV10-2	14	TRBJ2-5	NA	CASRPLSGVETQYF	TGCGCCAGCAGACCCCTTAGCGGGGTGGAGACCCAGTACTTC
NA	TRBV6-1	12	TRBJ2-1	NA	CASSTLGAPQFF	TGTGCCAGCAGTACCCTTGGGGCTCCGCAGTTCTTC
TRBD2	TRBV9	15	TRBJ2-1	NA	CASSASGGPRDEQFF	TGTGCCAGCAGCGCTAGCGGGGGTCCTAGGGATGAGCAGTTCTTC
NA	TRBV30	14	TRBJ1-5	NA	CAWGRDGNNQPQHF	TGTGCCTGGGGGCGGGACGGGAACAATCAGCCCCAGCATTTT
NA	TRBV9	16	TRBJ2-3	NA	CASSGLTGVPPDTQYF	TGTGCCAGCAGCGGGTTAACAGGTGTGCCCCCAGATACGCAGTATTTT
NA	TRBV11-3	13	TRBJ1-1	few	CASSLQGNTEAFF	TGTGCCAGCAGCTTACAGGGTAACACTGAAGCTTTCTTT
NA	TRBV6-1	13	TRBJ2-7	NA	CASFQAQTYEQYF	TGTGCCAGCTTCCAAGCGCAGACCTACGAGCAGTACTTC
NA	TRBV10-2	15	TRBJ2-3	NA	CASSEGPGVTDTQYF	TGCGCCAGCAGTGAGGGGCCAGGTGTTACAGATACGCAGTATTTT
NA	TRBV6-1	14	TRBJ2-5	NA	CASCREGPWETQYF	TGTGCCAGCTGTCGCGAGGGGCCGTGGGAGACCCAGTACTTC
NA	TRBV25-1	14	TRBJ2-3	NA	CASTLSQGLPKWYF	TGTGCCAGCACTCTAAGCCAGGGACTTCCCAAGTGGTATTTT
TRBD1	TRBV6-5	15	TRBJ1-1	NA	CASSKPGTGNTEAFF	TGTGCCAGCAGTAAACCCGGGACAGGGAACACTGAAGCTTTCTTT
NA	TRBV5-6	13	TRBJ2-1	NA	CASSLGAGNEQFF	TGTGCCAGCAGCTTGGGGGCCGGCAATGAGCAGTTCTTC
NA	TRBV6-5	15	TRBJ1-2	NA	CASSYSIGQGRSYTF	TGTGCCAGCAGTTACTCGATTGGGCAGGGTAGGAGCTACACCTTC
NA	TRBV1	13	TRBJ1-5	NA	CTSSGRGDQPQHF	TGCACCAGCAGCGGCAGGGGGGATCAGCCCCAGCATTTT
NA	TRBV28	14	TRBJ2-5	NA	CASRPGGGRETQYF	TGTGCCAGCAGACCTGGTGGGGGTCGCGAGACCCAGTACTTC
TRBD2	TRBV7-9	15	TRBJ2-2	NA	CASSGLAGVSGELFF	TGTGCCAGCAGCGGGCTAGCGGGAGTTTCCGGGGAGCTGTTTTTT